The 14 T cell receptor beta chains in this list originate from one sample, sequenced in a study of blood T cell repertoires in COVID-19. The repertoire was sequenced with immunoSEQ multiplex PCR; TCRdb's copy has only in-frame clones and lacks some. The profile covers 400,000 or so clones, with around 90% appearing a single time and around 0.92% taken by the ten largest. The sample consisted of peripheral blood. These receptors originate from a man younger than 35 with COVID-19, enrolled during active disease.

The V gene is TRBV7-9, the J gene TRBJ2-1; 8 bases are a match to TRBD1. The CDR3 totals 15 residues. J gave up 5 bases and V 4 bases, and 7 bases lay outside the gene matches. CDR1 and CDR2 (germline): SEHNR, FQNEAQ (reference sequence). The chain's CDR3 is CASSYTGTGHNEQFF. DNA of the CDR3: TGTGCCAGCAGCTACACCGGGACAGGACACAATGAGCAGTTCTTC.

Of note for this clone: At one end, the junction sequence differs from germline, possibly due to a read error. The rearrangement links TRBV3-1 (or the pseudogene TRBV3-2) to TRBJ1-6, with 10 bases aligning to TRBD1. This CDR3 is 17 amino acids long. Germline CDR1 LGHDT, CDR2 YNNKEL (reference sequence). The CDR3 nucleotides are TGTGCCAGCAGCCAACCGGGACAGGGGCCGTTTGGTTCATCCCTCCACTTT. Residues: CASSQPGQGPFGSSLHF.

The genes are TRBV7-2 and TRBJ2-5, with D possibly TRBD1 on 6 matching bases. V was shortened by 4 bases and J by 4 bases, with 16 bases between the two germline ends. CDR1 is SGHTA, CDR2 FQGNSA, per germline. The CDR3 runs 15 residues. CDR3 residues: CASSSPVQGLETQYF. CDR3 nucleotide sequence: TGTGCCAGCAGCTCCCCGGTGCAGGGGCTAGAGACCCAGTACTTC.

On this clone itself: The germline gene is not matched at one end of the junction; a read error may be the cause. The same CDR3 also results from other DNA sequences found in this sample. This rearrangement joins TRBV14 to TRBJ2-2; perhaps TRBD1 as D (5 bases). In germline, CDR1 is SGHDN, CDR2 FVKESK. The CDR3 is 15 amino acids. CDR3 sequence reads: CASSQARGITGELFF. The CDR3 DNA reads TGTGCTAGCAGCCAAGCTAGGGGAATCACCGGGGAGCTGTTTTTT. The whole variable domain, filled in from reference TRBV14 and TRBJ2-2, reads EAGVTQFPSHSVIEKGQTVTLRCDPISGHDNLYWYRRVMGKEIKFLLHFVKESKQDESGMPNNRFLAERTGGTYSTLKVQPAELEDSGVYFCASSQARGITGELFFGEGSRLTVL.

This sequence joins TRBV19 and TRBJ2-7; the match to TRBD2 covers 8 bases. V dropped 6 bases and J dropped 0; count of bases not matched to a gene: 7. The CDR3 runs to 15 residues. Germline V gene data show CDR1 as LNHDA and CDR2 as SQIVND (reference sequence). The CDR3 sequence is CASSQTSDSSYEQYF. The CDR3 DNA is TGTGCCAGTAGCCAGACTAGCGATAGCTCCTACGAGCAGTACTTC.

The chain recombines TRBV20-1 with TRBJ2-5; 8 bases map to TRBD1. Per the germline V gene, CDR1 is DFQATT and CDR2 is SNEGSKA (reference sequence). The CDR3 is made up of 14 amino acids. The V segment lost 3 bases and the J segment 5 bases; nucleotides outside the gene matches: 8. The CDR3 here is CSASQGAKGETQYF. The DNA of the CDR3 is TGCAGTGCTAGTCAGGGGGCGAAGGGGGAGACCCAGTACTTC.

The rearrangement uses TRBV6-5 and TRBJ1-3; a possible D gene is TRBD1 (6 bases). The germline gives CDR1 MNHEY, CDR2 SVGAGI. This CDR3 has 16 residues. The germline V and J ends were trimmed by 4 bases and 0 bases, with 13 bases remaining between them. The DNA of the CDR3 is TGTGCCAGCAGTTGGGGGCAGCCATCCTCTGGAAACACCATATATTTT. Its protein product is CASSWGQPSSGNTIYF.

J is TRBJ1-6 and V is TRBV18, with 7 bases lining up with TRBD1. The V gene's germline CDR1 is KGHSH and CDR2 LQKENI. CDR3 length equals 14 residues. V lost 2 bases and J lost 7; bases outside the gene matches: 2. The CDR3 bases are TGTGCCAGCTCACCAAGGGGGCGGAATTCACCCCTCCACTTT. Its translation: CASSPRGRNSPLHF.

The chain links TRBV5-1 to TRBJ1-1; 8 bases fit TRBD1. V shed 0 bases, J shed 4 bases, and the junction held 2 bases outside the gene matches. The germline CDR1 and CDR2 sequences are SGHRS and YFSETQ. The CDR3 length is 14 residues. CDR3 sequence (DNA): TGCGCCAGCAGCTTGGGACAGGGGAGCACTGAAGCTTTCTTT. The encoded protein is CASSLGQGSTEAFF.

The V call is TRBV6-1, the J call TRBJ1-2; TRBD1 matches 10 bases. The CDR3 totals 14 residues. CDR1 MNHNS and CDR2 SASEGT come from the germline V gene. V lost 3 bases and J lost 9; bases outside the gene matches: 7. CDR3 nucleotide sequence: TGTGCCAGCAGTGACCCCGGGACAGGGGTAAGCTACACCTTC. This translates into CASSDPGTGVSYTF.

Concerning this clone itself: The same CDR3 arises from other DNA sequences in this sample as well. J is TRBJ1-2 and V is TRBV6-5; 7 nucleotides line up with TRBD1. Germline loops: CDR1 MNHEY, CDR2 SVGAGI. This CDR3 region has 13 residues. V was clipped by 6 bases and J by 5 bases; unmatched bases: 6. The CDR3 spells CASRSDRDYGYTF. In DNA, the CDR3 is TGTGCCAGCAGATCTGACAGGGATTATGGCTACACCTTC.

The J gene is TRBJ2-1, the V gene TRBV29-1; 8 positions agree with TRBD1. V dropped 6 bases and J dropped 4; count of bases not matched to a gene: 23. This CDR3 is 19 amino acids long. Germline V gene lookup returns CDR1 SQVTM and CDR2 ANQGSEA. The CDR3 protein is CSVAGSVEGGQDSYNEQFF. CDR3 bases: TGCAGCGTCGCGGGGAGCGTTGAGGGGGGACAGGATTCGTACAATGAGCAGTTCTTC.

CDR3 coding DNA: TGCGCCAGCAGTGGCCCCAGGTCCGGGGAGCTGTTTTTT. This encodes CASSGPRSGELFF. This rearrangement joins TRBV10-1 to TRBJ2-2; no clear D gene. This CDR3 has 13 amino acids. V lost 4 bases and J lost 6, with 9 bases in between. Germline CDR1 reads WNHNN; CDR2 reads SYGVQD (reference sequence).

The CDR3 nucleotides are TGTGCCAGCAACGAACAGGGGGAAGACACCATATATTTT. Its protein product is CASNEQGEDTIYF. This chain connects TRBV2 to TRBJ1-3; 8 nucleotides match TRBD1. Germline V gene lookup returns CDR1 SNHLY and CDR2 FYNNEI. J gave up 8 bases and V 7 bases, and 7 bases lay outside the gene matches. The length of the CDR3 is 13 residues. Based on the CDR3 plus reference TRBV2 and TRBJ1-3, the full variable domain is EPEVTQTPSHQVTQMGQEVILRCVPISNHLYFYWYRQILGQKVEFLVSFYNNEISEKSEIFDDQFSVERPDGSNFTLKIRSTKLEDSAMYFCASNEQGEDTIYFGEGSWLTVV.